A single T cell receptor (beta chain) is shown here with its context. Its antigen is still unknown. Clones were sequenced by immunoSEQ multiplex PCR, and TCRdb holds only the in-frame ones, with some missing. The sample includes about 56,000 clones, approximately 85% seen only once; the top ten take about 16%. Germline assignment: CDR1 SGDLS and CDR2 YYNGEE. The CDR3 has 16 residues. The ends lost 0 bases at V and 4 bases at J; junction bases unmatched: 7. This specimen comes from a study of T cell responses to AZD1222 COVID-19 vaccine. At the level of the study: Recipients boosted at about 4 weeks or about 12 weeks are pooled. The study's findings and limits: A reported finding is that nearly half of spike-specific TCRs target unmutated variant regions.

This receptor was identified in an adult in good health. The specimen comprised peripheral blood, sampled on day 0 of AZD1222 vaccination. The V call is TRBV9, the J call TRBJ2-3; 8 bases match TRBD1. The CDR3 DNA follows: TGTGCCAGCAGCGTAGCTGGACAGGGAGCATCAGATACGCAGTATTTT. Protein: CASSVAGQGASDTQYF.